These 20 T cell receptor beta chains originate from one sample sequenced in a study of T-cell reconstitution after alpha-beta-depleted transplantation in children. During its preparation, the TCRbeta library received unique molecular identifiers. From the PCR reads, TCRdb called clonotypes with MiXCR, one entry per CDR3 protein. The sample shows some 290,000 distinct CDR3 sequences, roughly 21% of them seen only once. This specimen consisted of PBMCs, mostly from graft donor cells, obtained 180 days after TCRalphabeta/CD19-depleted stem cell transplant. The source is a male patient aged 10 to 17 who had a stem cell transplant for acute lymphoblastic leukemia, so the T cells may come from the graft donor.

The V and J genes are TRBV29-1 and TRBJ2-7; D uncertain. Trimming removed 4 bases at V and 1 base at J, with 11 bases between. This CDR3 spans 13 amino acids. CDR1 and CDR2 (germline): SQVTM, ANQGSEA. The DNA for the CDR3 is TGCAGCGTTGGAGAGACTGCTTCCTACGAGCAGTACTTC. Translating gives CSVGETASYEQYF.

This clonotype occurred a few times. The V and J genes are TRBV12-3 or TRBV12-4 and TRBJ1-1; D is ambiguous. The CDR3 sequence is 15 residues long. V lost 5 bases to trimming and J lost 4 bases, with 17 bases between them. In DNA, the CDR3 is TGTGCCAGCAGTCGGACCCCGGGAAGGAGCACTGAAGCTTTCTTT. It is translated as CASSRTPGRSTEAFF.

The chain has TRBV5-5 and TRBJ1-4; D is uncertain. Germline CDR1 and CDR2: SGHKS and YYEKEE (reference sequence). CDR3 length: 14 residues. V shed 0 bases and J shed 1 base, with 4 bases lying between them. In nucleotides, the CDR3 is TGTGCCAGCAGCTTGGGGGAAACTAATGAAAAACTGTTTTTT. It codes for CASSLGETNEKLFF.

Only one count was recorded for this clonotype. This sequence joins TRBV5-1 and TRBJ2-7, with TRBD2 matching 11 bases. CDR3 length equals 17 residues. The germline V gene has CDR1 SGHRS and CDR2 YFSETQ. V was pared by 3 bases and J by 0 bases, with 8 bases of the junction left unmatched. The CDR3: CASSWRGLADSSYEQYF. The CDR3 bases are TGCGCCAGCAGCTGGCGGGGACTAGCGGATAGCTCCTACGAGCAGTACTTC.

The V and J genes are TRBV11-1 and TRBJ2-7; D remains unclear. Germline CDR1 SGHAT, CDR2 FQDESV (reference sequence). The CDR3 has 13 amino acids. V shed 5 bases and J shed 3 bases, with 11 bases lying between them. CDR3 loop: CASSDRLSYEQYF. DNA for the CDR3: TGTGCCAGCAGCGATCGACTGAGCTACGAGCAGTACTTC.

This chain links TRBV3-1 with TRBJ2-2; unclear D gene. Germline CDR1 reads LGHDT; CDR2 reads YNNKEL (reference sequence). V was shortened by 1 base and J by 2 bases, with 5 bases between the two germline ends. The length of the CDR3 is 14 residues. The CDR3: CASSQGTNTGELFF. In nucleotides, the CDR3 is TGTGCCAGCAGCCAAGGGACCAACACCGGGGAGCTGTTTTTT.

The chain couples TRBV7-6 to TRBJ2-2; D unclear. V was trimmed by 4 bases and J by 0 bases, leaving 15 bases between them. This CDR3 has 17 amino acids. Germline V CDR1 and CDR2: SGHVS, FNYEAQ. CDR3: CASSSSTTYANTGELFF. CDR3 DNA: TGTGCCAGCAGCTCCTCAACTACGTACGCGAACACCGGGGAGCTGTTTTTT.

The chain links TRBV10-3 to TRBJ2-5; D perhaps matches TRBD2 (6 bases). V was clipped by 3 bases and J by 5 bases, with 19 bases between them. Germline loops: CDR1 ENHRY, CDR2 SYGVKD. There are 16 residues in the CDR3. As DNA, the CDR3 is TGTGCCATCAGTGAAATGGACCTAGCGAAGTTGGAGACCCAGTACTTC. As protein: CAISEMDLAKLETQYF.

The V call is TRBV4-1, the J call TRBJ2-7; D call uncertain. The V and J ends lost 1 base and 4 bases respectively, with 14 bases between them. The CDR3 totals 15 residues. Looked up from germline, CDR1 is MGHRA and CDR2 is YSYEKL. This CDR3 is CASSQASVKAYEQYF. Here the CDR3 DNA reads TGCGCCAGCAGCCAAGCGAGCGTAAAAGCTTACGAGCAGTACTTC.

The gene calls are TRBV7-6 and TRBJ2-5; perhaps TRBD1 as D (6 bases). The CDR3 consists of 15 residues. The V end was cut by 4 bases, the J end by 4 bases, with 16 bases between. Germline-derived CDR1 and CDR2 are SGHVS and FNYEAQ. The CDR3 is CASSSSGVWGETQYF. CDR3 DNA: TGTGCCAGCAGCTCCTCAGGGGTATGGGGAGAGACCCAGTACTTC.

The chain links TRBV15 to TRBJ1-1; no reliable D call. This CDR3 has 14 amino acids. CDR1 is LNHNV, CDR2 YYDKDF, per germline (reference sequence). Trimming removed 8 bases at V and 1 base at J, with 14 bases between. CDR3 nucleotides: TGTGCCACCGCGGGCAGGTGGCGGAACACTGAAGCTTTCTTT. Translating it yields CATAGRWRNTEAFF.

The genes are TRBV2 and TRBJ2-1; TRBD2 aligns across 13 bases. The V gene's germline CDR1 is SNHLY and CDR2 FYNNEI. V shed 6 bases, J shed 0 bases, and the junction held 8 bases outside the gene matches. The CDR3 is made up of 18 amino acids. The DNA for the CDR3 is TGTGCCAGCAGGTCCACTAGCGGGAGGGCGAGCTCCTACAATGAGCAGTTCTTC. This sequence encodes CASRSTSGRASSYNEQFF.

This rearrangement joins TRBV20-1 to TRBJ1-2; D gene uncertain. This CDR3 has 14 residues. The germline V gene encodes CDR1 DFQATT and CDR2 SNEGSKA (reference sequence). V was pared by 0 bases and J by 5 bases, with 13 bases between. The CDR3, as DNA: TGCAGTGCTAGAGATCCCGGCAGTCATTATGGCTACACCTTC. Translating gives CSARDPGSHYGYTF.

This clonotype was seen only a few times. This chain joins TRBV10-3 and TRBJ1-1, with unresolved D. The germline V and J ends were trimmed by 5 bases and 2 bases, with 9 bases remaining between them. The CDR3 consists of 13 residues. Germline loops: CDR1 ENHRY, CDR2 SYGVKD. The CDR3 protein is CAISSLANTEAFF. The CDR3 nucleotides are TGTGCCATCAGTAGTCTAGCTAACACTGAAGCTTTCTTT.

In its sample, this clonotype was seen a few times. This chain joins TRBV12-3 or TRBV12-4 and TRBJ2-7, with D uncertain. This CDR3 has 12 residues. The V end lost 5 bases, the J end lost 6 bases, and 11 bases lay between the germline ends. This CDR3 is CASSPYSTEQYF. For the CDR3, the DNA is TGTGCCAGCAGTCCCTACAGTACCGAGCAGTACTTC.

This clonotype was observed a few times. The chain has TRBV15 and TRBJ2-2, with 8 bases identical to TRBD2. The germline gives CDR1 LNHNV, CDR2 YYDKDF (reference sequence). The ends lost 0 bases at V and 1 base at J; junction bases unmatched: 7. This CDR3 has 18 amino acids. The CDR3 DNA reads as TGTGCCACCAGCAGAGAAATATTTAGCGGGATGAACACCGGGGAGCTGTTTTTT. Translating it yields CATSREIFSGMNTGELFF.

There are a few counts of this clonotype. This sequence joins TRBV5-1 and TRBJ2-7; 7 bases are shared with TRBD2. The CDR3 covers 15 residues. The V gene's germline CDR1 is SGHRS and CDR2 YFSETQ. V lost 2 bases, J lost 4 bases, and 9 bases stayed unmatched. For the CDR3, the DNA is TGCGCCAGCAGCTTCCTCGGGGGGACGTCGTACGAGCAGTACTTC. This codes for CASSFLGGTSYEQYF.

This rearrangement joins TRBV5-1 to TRBJ2-1; 12 nucleotides line up with TRBD1. Trimming took 1 base from V and 5 from J; bases not matched to a gene: 4. CDR3 length: 16 amino acids. Germline V gene data show CDR1 as SGHRS and CDR2 as YFSETQ. CDR3 in amino acids: CASSLPRDRGHNEQFF. DNA of the CDR3: TGCGCCAGCAGCTTGCCACGGGACAGGGGGCACAATGAGCAGTTCTTC.

V is TRBV5-1 and J is TRBJ1-2; the match to TRBD1 covers 8 bases. This CDR3 is built from 14 residues. Trimming at V came to 4 bases and at J to 8 bases, leaving 10 bases not matched to a gene. Looked up from germline, CDR1 is SGHRS and CDR2 is YFSETQ. The CDR3 region has the DNA TGCGCCAGCAGCCCCCGGACAGGGACGAGCGGCTACACCTTC. This gives the protein CASSPRTGTSGYTF.

Regarding this clonotype: At one end the junction does not follow the germline gene, possibly because of a read error. J is TRBJ2-7 and V is TRBV10-3; D gene uncertain. The CDR3 is made up of 13 amino acids. Germline V gene sequence: CDR1 ENHRY, CDR2 SYGVKD. CDR3 in amino acids: CAISESGDTLPHF. In DNA form, the CDR3 reads TGTGCCATCAGTGAGTCAGGAGACACCCTCCCGCACTTC.